The next 7 T cell receptor beta chains were all read from a single sample in a study of T cells in Graves' hyperthyroidism and ophthalmopathy. TCR beta CDR3 sequences were amplified from RNA transcripts. HTBI primers drove first-round RT-PCR of the TCR CDR3. TCRdb itself ran the multiplex PCR reads through MiXCR, one entry per CDR3 protein. The table shows 470,000 or so distinct CDR3 sequences, with about 20% occurring only once. Sequencing used blood. The receptors originated from a man in his late teens or twenties with Graves' hyperthyroidism.

A few counts support this clonotype. V gene TRBV7-8 combines with J gene TRBJ2-7; D is perhaps TRBD1 or TRBD2 (5 bases each). The CDR3 is made up of 18 amino acids. Trimming shortened V by 1 base and J by 0 bases, and 19 bases separated the two germline ends. The germline V gene has CDR1 SGHVS and CDR2 FQNEAQ. The DNA of the CDR3 is TGTGCCAGCAGCTTAGGGCGTTGGGGCATTGGGAGCTCCTACGAGCAGTACTTC. Protein sequence: CASSLGRWGIGSSYEQYF.

This clonotype was counted many times. V usage is TRBV7-2 and J usage is TRBJ1-1; weak D call: TRBD1 (5 bases). The V gene's germline CDR1 is SGHTA and CDR2 FQGNSA. This CDR3 is built from 12 residues. Trimming left V 4 bases short and J 10 bases short, with 13 bases between. CDR3 coding DNA: TGTGCCAGCAGCTCCCCAGGGAGCGGAGCTTTCTTT. Protein product: CASSSPGSGAFF.

The table lists this clonotype with many counts. The rearrangement joins TRBV28 to TRBJ1-1; possibly TRBD1 for D (5 bases). The CDR3 sequence is 14 residues long. In germline, CDR1 is MDHEN, CDR2 SYDVKM. Trimming left V 6 bases short and J 1 base short, with 12 bases between. This CDR3 reads CASSLTDQNTEAFF. DNA for the CDR3: TGTGCCAGCAGCCTGACAGACCAGAACACTGAAGCTTTCTTT.

This clonotype was found many times. V gene TRBV10-3 combines with J gene TRBJ1-2, with D possibly matching TRBD1 (5 bases). CDR3 length: 15 amino acids. Germline values: CDR1 ENHRY, CDR2 SYGVKD. V was shortened by 4 bases and J by 6 bases, with 18 bases between the two germline ends. The CDR3 nucleotides read TGTGCCATCAGTGCCGGGGGACGAAGTGAAGATGGCTACACCTTC. The encoded protein is CAISAGGRSEDGYTF.

This clonotype was observed many times. J is TRBJ2-7 and V is TRBV7-8, with TRBD1 matching over 10 bases. This CDR3 comprises 14 residues. Losses at the gene ends were 4 bases for V and 6 bases for J; bases not matched to a gene: 6. Germline-derived CDR1 and CDR2 are SGHVS and FQNEAQ. The CDR3 DNA reads TGTGCCAGCAGCTCCAGGACAGGGGGTGGCGAGCAGTACTTC. Protein sequence: CASSSRTGGGEQYF.

This clonotype was detected ten times or more. This rearrangement joins TRBV24-1 to TRBJ1-1, with D unclear. Trimming left V 7 bases short and J 0 bases short, with 8 bases between. This CDR3 region has 13 residues. Germline CDR1 is KGHDR and CDR2 is SFDVKD. The CDR3, as DNA: TGTGCCACCAGGGAACATTTGAACACTGAAGCTTTCTTT. This codes for CATREHLNTEAFF.

The chain joins TRBV7-2 to TRBJ1-2; unclear D gene. Germline-derived CDR1 and CDR2 are SGHTA and FQGNSA. The length of the CDR3 is 13 residues. V shed 0 bases and J shed 7 bases, with 9 bases lying between them. Here the CDR3 reads CASSLASTVGYTF. For the CDR3, the DNA is TGTGCCAGCAGCTTAGCTAGTACGGTTGGCTACACCTTC.